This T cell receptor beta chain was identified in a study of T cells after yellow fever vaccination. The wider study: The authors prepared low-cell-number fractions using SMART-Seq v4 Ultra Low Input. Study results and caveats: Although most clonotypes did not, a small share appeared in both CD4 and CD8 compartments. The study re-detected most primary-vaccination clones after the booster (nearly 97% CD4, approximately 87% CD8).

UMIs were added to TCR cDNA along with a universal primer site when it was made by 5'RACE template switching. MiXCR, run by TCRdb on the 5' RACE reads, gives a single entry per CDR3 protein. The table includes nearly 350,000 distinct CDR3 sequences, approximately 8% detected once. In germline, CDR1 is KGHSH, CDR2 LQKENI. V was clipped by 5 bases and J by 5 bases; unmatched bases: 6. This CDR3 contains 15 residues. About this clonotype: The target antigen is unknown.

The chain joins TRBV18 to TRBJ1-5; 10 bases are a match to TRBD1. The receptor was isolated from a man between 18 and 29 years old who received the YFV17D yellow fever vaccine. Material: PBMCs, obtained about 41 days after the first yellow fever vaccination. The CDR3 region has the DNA TGTGCCAGCTCAACGACAGGGGGCTTAGATCAGCCCCAGCATTTT. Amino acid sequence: CASSTTGGLDQPQHF.